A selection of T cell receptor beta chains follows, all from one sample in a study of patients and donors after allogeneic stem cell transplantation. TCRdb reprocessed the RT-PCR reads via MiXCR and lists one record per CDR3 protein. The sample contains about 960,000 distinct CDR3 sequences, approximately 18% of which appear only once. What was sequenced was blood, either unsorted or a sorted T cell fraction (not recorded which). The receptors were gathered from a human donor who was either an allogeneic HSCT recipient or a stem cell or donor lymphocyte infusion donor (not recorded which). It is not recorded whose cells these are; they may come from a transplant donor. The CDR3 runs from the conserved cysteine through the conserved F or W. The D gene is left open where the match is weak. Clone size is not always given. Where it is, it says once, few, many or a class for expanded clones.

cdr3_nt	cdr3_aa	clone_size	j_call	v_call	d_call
TGTGCCAGCAGCACTGGGGTCCGATTTTACGAGCAGTACTTC	CASSTGVRFYEQYF	NA	TRBJ2-7	TRBV5-6	NA
TGTGCCAGCAGCCGCAAGGTCGGGGGGTATTACGAGCAGTACTTC	CASSRKVGGYYEQYF	once	TRBJ2-7	TRBV11-3	TRBD2
TGTGCCAGCAGTCATCAGGTCTTGGGCCACGAGCAGTACTTC	CASSHQVLGHEQYF	few	TRBJ2-7	TRBV12-3/TRBV12-4	NA
TGTGCCATCAGTGAGTCGATTCCCGGGGCATCGAACATTCAGTACTTC	CAISESIPGASNIQYF	NA	TRBJ2-4	TRBV10-3	NA
TGTGCCAGCAGCTTAGCCTCACCCCGAGGAGCTTTCTTT	CASSLASPRGAFF	NA	TRBJ1-1	TRBV11-2	NA
TGTGCCAGCAGCCCCTGGACAGGGACGAGCAATCAGCCCCAGCATTTT	CASSPWTGTSNQPQHF	few	TRBJ1-5	TRBV7-8	TRBD1
TGTGCCAGCAGCATAGCTCTCTGGGGGTCTAGCGGGGGGACCTACGAGCAGTACTTC	CASSIALWGSSGGTYEQYF	NA	TRBJ2-7	TRBV4-2	TRBD2
TGTGCCAGCAGGGACCGTAACTATGGCTACACCTTC	CASRDRNYGYTF	NA	TRBJ1-2	TRBV6-1	NA
TGTGCCAGCAGCCAATCCTACGGGACAGCCTCCTACGAGCAGTACTTC	CASSQSYGTASYEQYF	NA	TRBJ2-7	TRBV16	TRBD1
TGTGCCAGCACTCTCGTCTGGGGGACTTCCTCTGGAAACACCATATATTTT	CASTLVWGTSSGNTIYF	NA	TRBJ1-3	TRBV6-1	NA
TGTGCCAGCAGCTTGGAAGGGAACGAGCAGTACTTC	CASSLEGNEQYF	many	TRBJ2-7	TRBV5-6	NA
TGTGCCAGCAGTGAAGACAGGGCAGCTTACGAGCAGTACTTC	CASSEDRAAYEQYF	few	TRBJ2-7	TRBV2	NA
TGTGCCTGGAGTGTACCTCGGCTAGCGTCCTACGAGCAGTACTTC	CAWSVPRLASYEQYF	few	TRBJ2-7	TRBV30	NA
TGCAGTGCTAGAGCTAACGTTGAAGCTTTCTTT	CSARANVEAFF	NA	TRBJ1-1	TRBV20-1	NA
TGTGCCAGCAGCGTTAGACAGGGATCGGGGTTGGAGACCCAGTACTTC	CASSVRQGSGLETQYF	few	TRBJ2-5	TRBV6-1	TRBD1
TGTGCCAGCAGCTTAGGGAGATCAGAAAACATTCAGTACTTC	CASSLGRSENIQYF	NA	TRBJ2-4	TRBV7-9	NA
TGCAGTGCTAGAGACCCGGGACAGGGTAATAACACCTTC	CSARDPGQGNNTF	once	TRBJ1-2	TRBV20-1	TRBD1
TGTGCCAGCAGCCAAGGCAAAGGCGGGGGGCTCCCCGCGAACACCGGGGAGCTGTTTTTT	CASSQGKGGGLPANTGELFF	few	TRBJ2-2	TRBV4-2	TRBD2
TGCGCCAGCAGCCCAGAGGGAGTCACGAATACGCAGTATTTT	CASSPEGVTNTQYF	NA	TRBJ2-3	TRBV5-1	NA
TGTGCCAGCAGCCTTAGACTCCCCCCGGAGAGTGGCTACACCTTC	CASSLRLPPESGYTF	NA	TRBJ1-2	TRBV12-3/TRBV12-4	NA
TGTGCCAGCAGCCACGGGACAGATACCTTTAAAAACTATGGCTACACCTTC	CASSHGTDTFKNYGYTF	NA	TRBJ1-2	TRBV7-9	TRBD1
TGTGCCAGCAGCCCCAACAGACTAGCGGGGTACAATGAGCAGTTCTTC	CASSPNRLAGYNEQFF	NA	TRBJ2-1	TRBV7-3	TRBD2
TGCAGTGCTAGGAAATCGCTAGCGGGCAACACCGGGGAGCTGTTTTTT	CSARKSLAGNTGELFF	few	TRBJ2-2	TRBV20-1	TRBD2
TGTGCCAGCAGTGGACAGGGGAACTATGGCTACACCTTC	CASSGQGNYGYTF	many	TRBJ1-2	TRBV2	TRBD1
TGCGCCAGCAGCCGCGAAATTGGGGCTGGAAACACCATATATTTT	CASSREIGAGNTIYF	few	TRBJ1-3	TRBV4-3	NA
TGTGCCAGCAGCCAAGATGGTGGGGGCAGGAATCCCTACGAGCAGTACTTC	CASSQDGGGRNPYEQYF	NA	TRBJ2-7	TRBV3-1	NA
TGTGCCAGCAGCTCCTATACCTCCGGGGTCCAGTACTTC	CASSSYTSGVQYF	few	TRBJ2-5	TRBV7-3	NA
TGTGCCAGCAGTTACCCGGGGGGGGAAGGAGATACGCAGTATTTT	CASSYPGGEGDTQYF	NA	TRBJ2-3	TRBV6-2/TRBV6-3	TRBD2
TGTGCCAGCAGTCCCCGGACTAGCGGGAGACGCGAGCAGTACTTC	CASSPRTSGRREQYF	NA	TRBJ2-7	TRBV2	TRBD2
TGCAGCGTCCAGGACAGGAACTATGGCTACACCTTC	CSVQDRNYGYTF	NA	TRBJ1-2	TRBV29-1	TRBD1
TGCAGTGCTAGAGACGAGGGTCAGGGTTCGGCCAAAAACATTCAGTACTTC	CSARDEGQGSAKNIQYF	few	TRBJ2-4	TRBV20-1	NA
TGTGCCAGCAGCTTCCCGGGGGGACTAGCGATGGATGAGCAGTTCTTC	CASSFPGGLAMDEQFF	NA	TRBJ2-1	TRBV7-9	TRBD2
TGCGCCAGCAGCCAAGATAAGGACAGGGGGACTGGAAACACCATATATTTT	CASSQDKDRGTGNTIYF	few	TRBJ1-3	TRBV4-3	TRBD1